The table lists the clone carrying this T cell receptor beta chain with a few counts. Its target is not known. The germline V gene has CDR1 DFQATT and CDR2 SNEGSKA (reference sequence). This CDR3 comprises 14 residues. Trimming cost V 0 bases and J 2 bases; bases outside gene matches: 3. The sample is drawn from a study of blood T cells in healthy people across ages. Turning to the study itself: Template switching picked up about one barcoded beta molecule for each two T cells. Study observations and caveats: Higher diversity and more naive CD4+ cells were features of long-lived donors, compared to aged donors.

Per sample, a minimum of 6.5 million PBMCs were isolated. Combining a sample-barcoded 5' primer with a J-beta primer mix, a second PCR ran for roughly 6 to 12 cycles. Each sample provided no less than 3 million CDR3-containing paired-end reads. TCRdb analysed the 5' RACE reads with MiXCR anew, one entry per CDR3 protein. Here the sample spans hundreds of thousands of distinct CDR3 sequences, roughly 45% being singletons. Material for sequencing was blood. The clonotype originates from a woman aged 55-70 years in good health. V and J are TRBV20-1 and TRBJ2-7, with 8 bases matching TRBD1. CDR3 loop: CSARDGTGPYEQYF. CDR3 DNA: TGCAGTGCTAGAGATGGGACAGGCCCCTACGAGCAGTACTTC.